These T cell receptor beta chains were read from a single sample in a study of T-cell reconstitution after alpha-beta-depleted transplantation in children. TCRdb independently ran MiXCR on the PCR reads; one entry per CDR3 protein. The sample yields about a million distinct CDR3 sequences, around 30% seen once. The source was PBMCs, mostly from graft donor cells, collected 360 days after TCRalphabeta/CD19-depleted stem cell transplant. These receptors all stem from a boy under two years old who had a stem cell transplant for SCID, so the T cells may come from the graft donor. The CDR3 runs from the conserved cysteine through the conserved F or W. Each record gives: V gene, D gene, clone size, J gene, CDR3 protein, CDR3 DNA. A D gene is named only where the DNA matches it firmly. Only part of the rows carry a size: once, few, many, or a class if the clone is expanded.

>TRBV19|NA|NA|TRBJ1-5
CASSIYGTNQPQHF
TGTGCCAGTAGTATCTATGGGACCAATCAGCCCCAGCATTTT
>TRBV7-9|NA|many|TRBJ1-6
CASSFEGSVLNSPLHF
TGTGCCAGCAGCTTCGAGGGGTCGGTCTTAAATTCACCCCTCCACTTT
>TRBV20-1|NA|NA|TRBJ2-3
CSARDITLRGSSSTDTQYF
TGCAGTGCTAGAGATATAACTCTCCGCGGGTCCTCTAGCACAGATACGCAGTATTTT
>TRBV20-1|NA|few|TRBJ2-3
CSARVGRVSTDTQYF
TGCAGTGCTAGAGTTGGGAGAGTCTCCACAGATACGCAGTATTTT
>TRBV4-1|NA|NA|TRBJ2-2
CASSQTRQAELFF
TGCGCCAGCAGCCAAACTCGACAGGCCGAGCTGTTTTTT
>TRBV20-1|NA|few|TRBJ2-2
CSARDLYGELFF
TGCAGTGCTAGAGATCTATACGGGGAGCTGTTTTTT
>TRBV9|NA|NA|TRBJ2-1
CASSGLDYLGSEQFF
TGTGCCAGCAGCGGGCTTGACTATCTGGGTAGTGAGCAGTTCTTC
>TRBV18|NA|NA|TRBJ2-1
CASSPPVPGAEQFF
TGTGCCAGCTCACCACCGGTTCCGGGAGCTGAGCAGTTCTTC
>TRBV10-3|TRBD2|NA|TRBJ2-3
CATRTSGGDISTDTQYF
TGTGCCACCCGGACTAGCGGGGGGGACATTAGCACAGATACGCAGTATTTT
>TRBV24-1|NA|NA|TRBJ2-1
CATSPTSFRGEQFF
TGTGCCACCAGCCCGACTAGTTTTAGAGGTGAGCAGTTCTTC
>TRBV10-3|NA|NA|TRBJ2-7
CAISSSDPFSYEQYF
TGTGCCATCAGCTCTAGCGACCCATTCTCCTACGAGCAGTACTTC